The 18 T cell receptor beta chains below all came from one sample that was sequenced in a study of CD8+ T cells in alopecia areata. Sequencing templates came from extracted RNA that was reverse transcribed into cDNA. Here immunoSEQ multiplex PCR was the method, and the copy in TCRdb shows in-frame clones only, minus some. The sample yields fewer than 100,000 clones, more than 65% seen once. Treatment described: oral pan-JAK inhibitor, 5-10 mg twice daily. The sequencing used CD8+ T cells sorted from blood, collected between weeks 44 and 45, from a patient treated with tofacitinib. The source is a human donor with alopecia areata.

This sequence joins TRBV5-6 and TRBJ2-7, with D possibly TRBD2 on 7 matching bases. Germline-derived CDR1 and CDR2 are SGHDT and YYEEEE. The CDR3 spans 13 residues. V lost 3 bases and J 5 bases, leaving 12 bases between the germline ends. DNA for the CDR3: TGTGCCAGCAGCTGGACGGGGGGCCACGAGCAGTACTTC. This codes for CASSWTGGHEQYF. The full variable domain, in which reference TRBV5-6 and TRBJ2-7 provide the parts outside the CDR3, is DAGVTQSPTHLIKTRGQQVTLRCSPKSGHDTVSWYQQALGQGPQFIFQYYEEEERQRGNFPDRFSGHQFPNYSSELNVNALLLGDSALYLCASSWTGGHEQYFGPGTRLTVT.

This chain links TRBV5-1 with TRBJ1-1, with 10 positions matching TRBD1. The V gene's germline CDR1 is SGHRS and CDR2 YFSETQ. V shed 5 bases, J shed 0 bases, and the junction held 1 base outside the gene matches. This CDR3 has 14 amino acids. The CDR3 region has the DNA TGCGCCAGCAGGGACAGGGGGATGAACACTGAAGCTTTCTTT. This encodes CASRDRGMNTEAFF.

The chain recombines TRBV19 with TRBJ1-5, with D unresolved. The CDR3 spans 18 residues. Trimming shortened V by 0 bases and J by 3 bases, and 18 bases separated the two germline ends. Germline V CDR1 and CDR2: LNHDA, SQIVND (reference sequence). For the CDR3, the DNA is TGTGCCAGTAGTATAGATCTCGAGGGCCCCTCGGTCAATCAGCCCCAGCATTTT. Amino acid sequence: CASSIDLEGPSVNQPQHF.

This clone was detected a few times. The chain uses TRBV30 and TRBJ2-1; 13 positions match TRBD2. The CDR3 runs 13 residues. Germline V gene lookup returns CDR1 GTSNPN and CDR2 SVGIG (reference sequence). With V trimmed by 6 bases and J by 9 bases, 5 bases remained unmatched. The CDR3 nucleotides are TGTGCCTGTACGACTAGCGGGGGGAGTGAGCAGTTCTTC. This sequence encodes CACTTSGGSEQFF.

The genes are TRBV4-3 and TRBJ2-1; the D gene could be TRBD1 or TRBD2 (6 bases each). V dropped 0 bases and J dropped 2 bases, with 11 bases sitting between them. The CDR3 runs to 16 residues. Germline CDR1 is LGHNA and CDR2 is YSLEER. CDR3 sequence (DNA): TGCGCCAGCAGCCAAGATGCGGGGACAACCTACAATGAGCAGTTCTTC. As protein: CASSQDAGTTYNEQFF.

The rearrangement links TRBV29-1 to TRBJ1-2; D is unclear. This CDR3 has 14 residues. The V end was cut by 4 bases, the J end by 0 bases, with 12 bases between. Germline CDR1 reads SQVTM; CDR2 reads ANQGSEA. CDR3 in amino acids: CSVGVDSANYGYTF. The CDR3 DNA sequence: TGCAGCGTTGGGGTTGATAGTGCTAACTATGGCTACACCTTC. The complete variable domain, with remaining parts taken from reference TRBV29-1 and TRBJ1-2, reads SAVISQKPSRDICQRGTSLTIQCQVDSQVTMMFWYRQQPGQSLTLIATANQGSEATYESGFVIDKFPISRPNLTFSTLTVSNMSPEDSSIYLCSVGVDSANYGYTFGSGTRLTVV.

CDR3 in amino acids: CASSRTGQGAGPDYEQYF. The CDR3 DNA reads TGTGCCAGCAGTCGAACGGGACAGGGGGCAGGACCCGACTACGAGCAGTACTTC. The chain uses TRBV27 and TRBJ2-7, with 12 bases that match TRBD1. The CDR3 covers 18 residues. Trimming took 5 bases from V and 3 from J; bases not matched to a gene: 14. The germline gives CDR1 MNHEY, CDR2 SMNVEV (reference sequence).

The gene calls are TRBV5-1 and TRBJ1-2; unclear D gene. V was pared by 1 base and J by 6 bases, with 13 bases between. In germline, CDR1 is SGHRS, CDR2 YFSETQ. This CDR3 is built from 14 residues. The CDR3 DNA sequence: TGCGCCAGCAGCTTGAATAACGGGAGAGATGGCTACACCTTC. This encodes CASSLNNGRDGYTF.

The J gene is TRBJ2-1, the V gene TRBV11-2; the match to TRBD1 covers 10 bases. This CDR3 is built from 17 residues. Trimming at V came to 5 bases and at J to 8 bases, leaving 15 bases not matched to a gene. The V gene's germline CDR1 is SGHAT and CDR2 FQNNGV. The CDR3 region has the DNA TGTGCCAGCAGCCATGGACGGGGACAGGGGACTGCAGATGAGCAGTTCTTC. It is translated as CASSHGRGQGTADEQFF.

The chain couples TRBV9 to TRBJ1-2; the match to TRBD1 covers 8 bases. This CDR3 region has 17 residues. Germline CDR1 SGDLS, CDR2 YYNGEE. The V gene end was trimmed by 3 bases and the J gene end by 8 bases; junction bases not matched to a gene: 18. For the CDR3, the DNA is TGTGCCAGCAGCGCCTCCGGGACAGGAAGTCTCTTGAGGGGCTACACCTTC. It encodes CASSASGTGSLLRGYTF.

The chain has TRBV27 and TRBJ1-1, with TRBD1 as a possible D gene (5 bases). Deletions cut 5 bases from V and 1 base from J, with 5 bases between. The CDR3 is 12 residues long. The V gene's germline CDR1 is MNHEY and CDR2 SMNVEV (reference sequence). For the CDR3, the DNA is TGTGCCAGCAGTACAGGGAACACTGAAGCTTTCTTT. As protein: CASSTGNTEAFF.

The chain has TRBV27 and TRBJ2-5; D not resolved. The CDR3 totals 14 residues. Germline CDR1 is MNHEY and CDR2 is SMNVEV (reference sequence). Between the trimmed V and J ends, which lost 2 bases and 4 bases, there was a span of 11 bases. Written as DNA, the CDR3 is TGTGCCAGCAGTTTAGCCGGGTACGGAGAGACCCAGTACTTC. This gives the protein CASSLAGYGETQYF.

CDR3 amino acids: CASSLLSTNEKLFF. For the CDR3, the DNA is TGTGCCAGCAGTTTACTCTCAACTAATGAAAAACTGTTTTTT. The chain combines TRBV27 with TRBJ1-4; D gene uncertain. This CDR3 region has 14 residues. Trimming shortened V by 2 bases and J by 0 bases, and 4 bases separated the two germline ends. Germline CDR1 reads MNHEY; CDR2 reads SMNVEV (reference sequence).

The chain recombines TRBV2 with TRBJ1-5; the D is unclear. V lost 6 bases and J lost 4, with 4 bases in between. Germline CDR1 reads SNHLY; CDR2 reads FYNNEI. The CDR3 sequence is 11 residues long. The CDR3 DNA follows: TGTGCCAGCAGAAATAATCAGCCCCAGCATTTT. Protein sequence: CASRNNQPQHF.

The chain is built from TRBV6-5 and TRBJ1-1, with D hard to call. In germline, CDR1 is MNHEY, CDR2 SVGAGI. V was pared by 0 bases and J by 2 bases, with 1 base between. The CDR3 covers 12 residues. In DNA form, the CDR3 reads TGTGCCAGCAGTTACTCTAACACTGAAGCTTTCTTT. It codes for CASSYSNTEAFF.

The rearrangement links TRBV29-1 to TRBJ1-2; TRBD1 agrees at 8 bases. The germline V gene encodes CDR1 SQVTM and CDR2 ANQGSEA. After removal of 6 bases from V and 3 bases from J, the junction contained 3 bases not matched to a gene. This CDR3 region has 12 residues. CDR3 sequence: CSVETGDYGYTF. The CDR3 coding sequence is TGCAGCGTCGAGACAGGGGACTATGGCTACACCTTC. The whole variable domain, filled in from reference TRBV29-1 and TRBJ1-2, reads SAVISQKPSRDICQRGTSLTIQCQVDSQVTMMFWYRQQPGQSLTLIATANQGSEATYESGFVIDKFPISRPNLTFSTLTVSNMSPEDSSIYLCSVETGDYGYTFGSGTRLTVV.

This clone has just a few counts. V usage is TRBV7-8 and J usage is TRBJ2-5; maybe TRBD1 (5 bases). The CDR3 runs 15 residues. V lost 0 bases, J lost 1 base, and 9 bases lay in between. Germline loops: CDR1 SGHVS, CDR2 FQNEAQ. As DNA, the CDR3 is TGTGCCAGCAGCTTAGCTGGCAGGGTCCAAGAGACCCAGTACTTC. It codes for CASSLAGRVQETQYF. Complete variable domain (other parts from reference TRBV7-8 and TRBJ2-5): GAGVSQSPRYKVAKRGQDVALRCDPISGHVSLFWYQQALGQGPEFLTYFQNEAQLDKSGLPSDRFFAERPEGSVSTLKIQRTQQEDSAVYLCASSLAGRVQETQYFGPGTRLLVL.

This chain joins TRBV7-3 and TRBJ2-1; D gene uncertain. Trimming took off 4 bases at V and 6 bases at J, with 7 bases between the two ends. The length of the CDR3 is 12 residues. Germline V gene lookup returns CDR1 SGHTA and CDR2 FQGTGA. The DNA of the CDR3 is TGTGCCAGCAGCTCGGACGGCAATGAGCAGTTCTTC. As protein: CASSSDGNEQFF.